This T cell receptor (beta chain) emerged from a study of cytomegalovirus exposure and HLA in healthy donors. About the research overall: Earlier work reported around 110 million unique TCR beta sequences from some 170 million T cells.

It was with 60 Vbeta and 13 Jbeta primers that the PCR ran. The table came from immunoSEQ multiplex PCR; TCRdb's copy has only in-frame clones and leaves some out. The repertoire consists of approximately 110,000 clones, with less than 90% occurring once and the leading ten covering 0.24%. CDR1 is MGHRA, CDR2 YSYEKL, per germline. This CDR3 spans 15 amino acids. J lost 4 bases, V lost 3 bases, and 4 bases had no gene match. This chain joins TRBV4-1 and TRBJ2-5, with 11 bases lining up with TRBD2. The clonotype comes from a man in his fifties in good health and CMV-seronegative. The sample was PBMCs. The CDR3 sequence is CASSQVGTSGETQYF. Written as DNA, the CDR3 is TGCGCCAGCAGCCAGGTTGGGACTAGCGGAGAGACCCAGTACTTC.